Shown below are 3 T cell receptor beta chains from a single sample sequenced in a study of cytomegalovirus exposure and HLA in healthy donors. With 60 Vbeta and 13 Jbeta primers, the PCR was carried out. Libraries were prepared by immunoSEQ multiplex PCR; TCRdb keeps only in-frame clonotypes and omits some of them. The sample records just under 150,000 clones, around 75% being singletons. Sequencing was carried out using PBMCs. These receptors came from a woman aged 30 to 39 in good health and CMV-seronegative.

The gene calls are TRBV11-2 and TRBJ2-2, with D possibly TRBD1 on 5 matching bases. V lost 1 base to trimming and J lost 0 bases, with 15 bases between them. The CDR3 is 18 residues long. Germline V gives CDR1 SGHAT, CDR2 FQNNGV. This chain's CDR3 is CASSLVRVSRTNTGELFF. CDR3 sequence (DNA): TGTGCCAGCAGCTTAGTCAGGGTTTCTCGGACGAACACCGGGGAGCTGTTTTTT.

This clone was picked up one time. The chain employs TRBV19 and TRBJ2-2, with 8 nucleotides matching TRBD2. Germline V CDR1 and CDR2: LNHDA, SQIVND (reference sequence). The CDR3 length is 15 residues. After removal of 4 bases from V and 4 bases from J, the junction contained 5 bases not matched to a gene. In nucleotides, the CDR3 is TGTGCCAGTAGTACCGGTAGCGGGACCACCGGGGAGCTGTTTTTT. Residues: CASSTGSGTTGELFF.

V gene TRBV28 combines with J gene TRBJ2-7, with 7 bases fitting TRBD1. This CDR3 has 14 residues. CDR1 and CDR2 (germline): MDHEN, SYDVKM. V gave up 6 bases and J gave up 5 bases; unmatched junction bases: 10. This chain's CDR3 is CASSPGQARDEQYF. The CDR3 DNA sequence: TGTGCCAGCAGCCCCGGACAGGCACGCGACGAGCAGTACTTC.